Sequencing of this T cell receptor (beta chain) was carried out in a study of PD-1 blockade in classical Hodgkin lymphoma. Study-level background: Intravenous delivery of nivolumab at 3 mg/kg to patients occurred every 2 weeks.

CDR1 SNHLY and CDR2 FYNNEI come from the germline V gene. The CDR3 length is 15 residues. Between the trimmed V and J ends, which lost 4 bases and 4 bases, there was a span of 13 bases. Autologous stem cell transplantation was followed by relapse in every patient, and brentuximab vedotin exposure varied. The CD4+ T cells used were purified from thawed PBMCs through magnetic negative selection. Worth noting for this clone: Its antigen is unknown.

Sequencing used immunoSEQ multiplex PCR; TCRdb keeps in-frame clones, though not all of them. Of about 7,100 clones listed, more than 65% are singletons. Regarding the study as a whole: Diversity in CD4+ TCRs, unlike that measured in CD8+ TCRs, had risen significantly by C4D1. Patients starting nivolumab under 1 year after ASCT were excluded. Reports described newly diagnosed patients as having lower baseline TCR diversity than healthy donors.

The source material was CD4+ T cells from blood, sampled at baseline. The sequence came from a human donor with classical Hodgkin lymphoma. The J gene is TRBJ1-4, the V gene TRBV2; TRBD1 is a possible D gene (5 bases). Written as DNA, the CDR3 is TGTGCCAGCAGTGTTGTAGGGGCTGGTAATGAAAAACTGTTTTTT. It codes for CASSVVGAGNEKLFF.